This T cell receptor (beta chain) was profiled in a study of cytomegalovirus exposure and HLA in healthy donors. Overall study findings and caveats: The tendency of first-cohort TCR clusters to co-occur in the 120 validation repertoires was identified by a subsequent analysis. Among TCR sequences, most were rare, though some public TCRs appeared in many donors.

The CDR3 has 15 residues. V lost 8 bases and J 3 bases, leaving 17 bases between the germline ends. From germline, CDR1 is MDHEN and CDR2 SYDVKM. Clones were read by immunoSEQ multiplex PCR, and TCRdb kept only the in-frame ones, dropping some. Here the sample spans 60,000 to 75,000 clones, just under 95% being singletons. A word on this clone: What it recognizes is unknown.

This TCR was recovered from a woman aged 18 to 35 in good health and CMV-seropositive. Material for sequencing was PBMCs. V gene TRBV28 combines with J gene TRBJ1-5, with D possibly matching TRBD1 (6 bases). The CDR3 reads CASLKQGNFNQPQHF. CDR3 bases: TGTGCCAGCCTTAAACAGGGAAATTTCAATCAGCCCCAGCATTTT.